The table lists the clone carrying this T cell receptor (beta chain) with a count of one. Its antigen is not identified. The assay was immunoSEQ multiplex PCR, and TCRdb's table has in-frame clones only and misses some. The sample records about a million clones, roughly 77% being singletons. This record belongs to a study of shared clonotypes between healthy human individuals. Study details: CD4 naive and CD4 memory each took three plates per donor, while CD8 naive took two and CD8 memory one. Study conclusions and caveats: Rarefaction analysis demonstrated incomplete sorted-subset sequencing notwithstanding large depth.

Among the donors, all were Caucasian adults who lived in Nashville, Tennessee. Germline V gives CDR1 SNHLY, CDR2 FYNNEI. Trimming stripped 5 bases from V and 5 bases from J, with 12 bases between. This CDR3 is built from 13 residues. The origin of this receptor is a man aged 18 to 30 in good health. Some clones in this sample may be carry-over from other donors' samples. The chain combines TRBV2 with TRBJ1-2, with a possible D match to TRBD1 (5 bases). Sequencing used memory CD4+ T cells from PBMCs. The subset is: CD45RA-negative fraction. The CDR3 loop is CASSRDGRYGYTF. The CDR3 region has the DNA TGTGCCAGCAGTCGGGACGGCCGATATGGCTACACCTTC.